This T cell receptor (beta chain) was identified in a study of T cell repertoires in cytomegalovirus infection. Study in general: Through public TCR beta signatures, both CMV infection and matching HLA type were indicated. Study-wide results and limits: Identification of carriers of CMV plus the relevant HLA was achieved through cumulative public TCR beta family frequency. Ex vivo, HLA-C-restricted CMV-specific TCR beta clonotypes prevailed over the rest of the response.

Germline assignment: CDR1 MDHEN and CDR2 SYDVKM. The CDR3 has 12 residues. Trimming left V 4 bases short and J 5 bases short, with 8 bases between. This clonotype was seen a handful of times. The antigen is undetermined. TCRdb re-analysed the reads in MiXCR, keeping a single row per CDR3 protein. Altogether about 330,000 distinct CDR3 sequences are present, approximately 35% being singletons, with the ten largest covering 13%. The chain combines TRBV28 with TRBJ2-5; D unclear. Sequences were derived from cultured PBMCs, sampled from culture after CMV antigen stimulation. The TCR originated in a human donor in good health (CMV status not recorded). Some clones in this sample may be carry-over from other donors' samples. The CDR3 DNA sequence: TGTGCCAGCAGTTCTCGTACGGAGACCCAGTACTTC. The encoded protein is CASSSRTETQYF.